This TCR beta chain appears in the sequencing data of a study of neurological immune-mediated disorders. Study background: Of the multiple sclerosis patients, approximately 35 in total, around 30 were relapsing-remitting and 3 were secondary progressive.

This clonotype was seen ten or more times. Its antigen remains unidentified. Study-wide results and limits: There was no clinical or MRI feature that showed an association with the multiple sclerosis repertoire cluster.

TCRdb re-analysed the 5' RACE reads in MiXCR, keeping a single row per CDR3 protein. The data contain about 82,000 distinct CDR3 sequences, about 2.5% of them singletons. Trimming left V 4 bases short and J 2 bases short, with 14 bases between. The CDR3 is made up of 14 amino acids. Germline CDR1 and CDR2: SQVTM and ANQGSEA. The V call is TRBV29-1, the J call TRBJ2-5; D gene uncertain. The receptor was isolated from a woman aged 25 to 39 with multiple sclerosis. Sequences were obtained from PBMCs. The CDR3 DNA reads TGCAGCGTTGCCCCCCCCCGAGATCAAGAGACCCAGTACTTC. It translates to CSVAPPRDQETQYF.